This entry lists 27 T cell receptor beta chains sequenced from one sample in a study of CD8 T cells in ankylosing spondylitis. Their recognized antigens are unknown. Via MiXCR, TCRdb re-called the 5' RACE reads, giving one row per CDR3 protein. Here the sample spans just under 550,000 distinct CDR3 sequences, roughly 13% being singletons. Findings and limits, study-wide: Characteristic, it appeared, of ankylosing spondylitis blood was a TCR beta motif of eight highly homologous variants.

Sequenced material: blood, either unsorted or a sorted T cell fraction (not recorded which). The receptor set was obtained from a male donor with ankylosing spondylitis.

This clonotype was counted a few times. V gene TRBV5-1 combines with J gene TRBJ2-5, with 7 bases matching TRBD1. V was clipped by 4 bases and J by 2 bases; unmatched bases: 8. The germline V gene has CDR1 SGHRS and CDR2 YFSETQ. This CDR3 comprises 15 residues. The chain's CDR3 is CASSLRDSAQETQYF. DNA of the CDR3: TGCGCCAGCAGCCTTCGGGACAGTGCGCAAGAGACCCAGTACTTC. The whole variable domain, filled in from reference TRBV5-1 and TRBJ2-5, reads KAGVTQTPRYLIKTRGQQVTLSCSPISGHRSVSWYQQTPGQGLQFLFEYFSETQRNKGNFPGRFSGRQFSNSRSEMNVSTLELGDSALYLCASSLRDSAQETQYFGPGTRLLVL.

This clonotype was observed a few times. The chain couples TRBV12-5 to TRBJ2-7; 9 bases fit TRBD2. This CDR3 has 15 residues. J was trimmed by 3 bases and V by 7 bases; bases with no gene match: 10. Germline V gives CDR1 LGHNT, CDR2 FRNRAP. The CDR3 is CASADPAGGHYEQYV. The CDR3 bases are TGTGCTAGTGCCGACCCGGCGGGAGGGCACTACGAGCAGTACGTC.

This clonotype was seen a handful of times. The chain combines TRBV20-1 with TRBJ2-3; D gene uncertain. Germline values: CDR1 DFQATT, CDR2 SNEGSKA (reference sequence). The germline V and J ends were trimmed by 3 bases and 1 base, with 8 bases remaining between them. This CDR3 has 13 amino acids. CDR3 region: CSASIAGTDTQYF. DNA for the CDR3: TGCAGTGCTAGTATCGCGGGCACAGATACGCAGTATTTT.

This clonotype was counted ten times or more. The chain is built from TRBV7-2 and TRBJ1-5; D is perhaps TRBD1 (6 bases). CDR3 size: 15 residues. Germline V gives CDR1 SGHTA, CDR2 FQGNSA. V gave up 5 bases and J gave up 4 bases, with 15 bases separating them. DNA of the CDR3: TGTGCCAGCAGCCCCCGCGGGGGCGCGAATCAGCCCCAGCATTTT. Protein product: CASSPRGGANQPQHF.

The gene calls are TRBV14 and TRBJ2-7, with D uncertain. The CDR3 runs to 14 residues. Germline CDR1 is SGHDN and CDR2 is FVKESK. V was clipped by 1 base and J by 2 bases, with 9 bases between them. CDR3 bases: TGTGCCAGCAGCCAAGTTAACTTCGCCTACGAGCAGTACTTC. It is translated as CASSQVNFAYEQYF.

This clonotype has only one observation. Here the CDR3 DNA reads TGTGCCAGCAGCCGAATCCTTCGGACTGACCTTGGCTACGAGCAGTACTTC. Translated, it gives CASSRILRTDLGYEQYF. The gene calls are TRBV7-8 and TRBJ2-7, with D maybe TRBD2 (5 bases). Looked up from germline, CDR1 is SGHVS and CDR2 is FQNEAQ. Trimming removed 5 bases at V and 3 bases at J, with 23 bases between. There are 17 residues in the CDR3.

The chain joins TRBV27 to TRBJ2-1, with 9 bases aligning to TRBD1. CDR1 is MNHEY, CDR2 SMNVEV, per germline (reference sequence). The V segment lost 4 bases and the J segment 7 bases; nucleotides outside the gene matches: 5. The CDR3 is made up of 14 amino acids. The CDR3 here is CASSSGTGRNEQFF. In DNA, the CDR3 is TGTGCCAGCAGTTCCGGGACAGGGCGGAATGAGCAGTTCTTC.

This clonotype was detected many times. The chain has TRBV5-1 and TRBJ1-1; 8 bases agree with TRBD1. V lost 0 bases to trimming and J lost 0 bases; unmatched junction nucleotides: 10. Germline assignment: CDR1 SGHRS and CDR2 YFSETQ. The CDR3 totals 18 residues. For the CDR3, the DNA is TGCGCCAGCAGCTTGGCGGGGGGGACAGGTAACATGAACACTGAAGCTTTCTTT. This codes for CASSLAGGTGNMNTEAFF.

This CDR3 reads CASSPGTGTVNEQFF. Written as DNA, the CDR3 is TGTGCCAGCAGTCCTGGGACAGGGACTGTAAATGAGCAGTTCTTC. The rearrangement uses TRBV12-3 or TRBV12-4 and TRBJ2-1; 9 bases line up with TRBD1. The CDR3 is made up of 15 amino acids. With V trimmed by 5 bases and J by 7 bases, 9 bases remained unmatched.

This clonotype came up many times. This chain uses TRBV5-4 with TRBJ2-1, with D perhaps matching TRBD1 (6 bases). Germline-derived CDR1 and CDR2 are SGHNT and YYREEE (reference sequence). V was cut by 6 bases and J by 10 bases, with 26 bases left in between. The CDR3 runs 16 residues. The DNA of the CDR3 is TGTGCCAGCACCCCTGCGAGGACAGATTTTACTCGGGAGCAGTTCTTC. Translating it yields CASTPARTDFTREQFF.

This clonotype was seen only a few times. The chain recombines TRBV28 with TRBJ2-3, with 11 nucleotides matching TRBD2. Losses at the gene ends were 5 bases for V and 7 bases for J; bases not matched to a gene: 5. Per germline, CDR1 MDHEN and CDR2 SYDVKM. This CDR3 spans 14 amino acids. The CDR3 protein is CASSILAGVNTQYF. CDR3 sequence (DNA): TGTGCCAGCAGTATACTAGCGGGAGTAAATACGCAGTATTTT.

V is TRBV29-1 and J is TRBJ2-3; no firm D call. CDR1 is SQVTM, CDR2 ANQGSEA, per germline. Trimming removed 4 bases at V and 1 base at J, with 9 bases between. CDR3 length equals 13 residues. For the CDR3, the DNA is TGCAGCGTTGGGGGTCCCCGCACAGATACGCAGTATTTT. Protein product: CSVGGPRTDTQYF.

This clonotype was recorded at least ten times. The rearrangement joins TRBV12-3 or TRBV12-4 to TRBJ2-1; TRBD1 matches 10 bases. J lost 7 bases, V lost 1 base, and 4 bases had no gene match. This CDR3 has 15 amino acids. CDR3 protein: CASSLETGGYNEQFF. The DNA of the CDR3 is TGTGCCAGCAGTTTAGAGACAGGGGGCTATAATGAGCAGTTCTTC.

There are many counts of this clonotype. The chain is built from TRBV5-1 and TRBJ2-1; D tentatively reads TRBD1 or TRBD2 (5 bases each). CDR1 and CDR2 from the germline V gene are SGHRS and YFSETQ. The germline V and J ends were trimmed by 3 bases and 5 bases, with 18 bases remaining between them. The length of the CDR3 is 16 residues. CDR3: CASSSQGPLGDNEQFF. In DNA, the CDR3 is TGCGCCAGCAGCTCCCAGGGACCCCTGGGCGACAATGAGCAGTTCTTC.

The chain employs TRBV4-2 and TRBJ2-2; TRBD2 matches 14 bases. Germline CDR1 and CDR2: LGHNA and YNFKEQ. CDR3 length: 19 residues. V lost 3 bases, J lost 4 bases, and 10 bases stayed unmatched. CDR3 nucleotides: TGTGCCAGCAGCCAGCATCTGGGACTAGCGGGAGAGGGCACCGGGGAGCTGTTTTTT. This gives the protein CASSQHLGLAGEGTGELFF.

This clonotype was observed many times. The chain employs TRBV7-9 and TRBJ1-2, with D hard to call. Germline V gene lookup returns CDR1 SEHNR and CDR2 FQNEAQ (reference sequence). The CDR3 has 12 amino acids. V was trimmed by 4 bases and J by 6 bases, leaving 9 bases between them. The CDR3 region has the DNA TGTGCCAGCAGCTCGTCCCGGAATGGCTACACCTTC. It specifies CASSSSRNGYTF.

Ten or more counts support this clonotype. The chain employs TRBV5-1 and TRBJ1-1, with D unresolved. Deletions cut 1 base from V and 1 base from J, with 8 bases between. The CDR3 runs to 14 residues. Germline assignment: CDR1 SGHRS and CDR2 YFSETQ. DNA of the CDR3: TGCGCCAGCAGCTTGCAGGCGCAGAACACTGAAGCTTTCTTT. This codes for CASSLQAQNTEAFF.

This rearrangement joins TRBV20-1 to TRBJ2-5; the D is unclear. Trimming removed 6 bases at V and 5 bases at J, with 10 bases between. CDR3 length equals 11 residues. The germline V gene encodes CDR1 DFQATT and CDR2 SNEGSKA (reference sequence). This chain's CDR3 is CSALEVETQYF. CDR3 in DNA: TGCAGTGCCTTAGAGGTGGAGACCCAGTACTTC.

The genes are TRBV4-1 and TRBJ2-3; TRBD2 might be the D (6 bases). Germline V gives CDR1 MGHRA, CDR2 YSYEKL. This CDR3 has 14 amino acids. V was trimmed by 2 bases and J by 4 bases, leaving 10 bases between them. The CDR3 DNA sequence: TGCGCCAGCAGCCAACGGGAGCTGGCAGATACGCAGTATTTT. Amino acids: CASSQRELADTQYF.

J is TRBJ2-7 and V is TRBV4-1; D call uncertain. V gave up 1 base and J gave up 1 base, with 14 bases separating them. The germline CDR1 and CDR2 sequences are MGHRA and YSYEKL. The CDR3 runs to 16 residues. The CDR3 sequence: CASSQAQVSSSYEQYF. Written as DNA, the CDR3 is TGCGCCAGCAGCCAAGCTCAGGTTTCCTCATCCTACGAGCAGTACTTC.

A word on this clonotype: At one end, the junction sequence differs from germline, possibly due to a read error. The J gene is TRBJ2-3, the V gene TRBV7-9; D is possibly TRBD2 (6 bases). The CDR3 loop spans 16 amino acids. Germline-derived CDR1 and CDR2 are SEHNR and FQNEAQ (reference sequence). The CDR3 loop is CASSLASVTSTDTRYF. The CDR3 coding sequence is TGTGCCAGCAGCTTAGCTAGCGTAACTAGCACAGATACGCGGTATTTT.

This chain connects TRBV3-1 to TRBJ2-1; D tentatively reads TRBD1 or TRBD2 (5 bases each). The germline gives CDR1 LGHDT, CDR2 YNNKEL (reference sequence). The CDR3 covers 12 residues. Trimming shortened V by 2 bases and J by 12 bases, and 11 bases separated the two germline ends. This CDR3 is CASSQRDLGQFF. DNA of the CDR3: TGTGCCAGCAGCCAACGGGACCTGGGGCAGTTCTTC.

This clonotype was found many times. The chain couples TRBV24-1 to TRBJ2-6; a weak D match, TRBD1 (5 bases). This CDR3 comprises 14 residues. Between the trimmed V and J ends, which lost 6 bases and 4 bases, there was a span of 9 bases. Germline values: CDR1 KGHDR, CDR2 SFDVKD. The CDR3 reads CATSSRAGANVLTF. The CDR3 DNA reads as TGTGCCACCAGTTCCAGGGCCGGGGCCAACGTCCTGACTTTC.

This sequence joins TRBV7-6 and TRBJ2-7; 10 positions match TRBD2. CDR3 length: 17 residues. Germline V gene lookup returns CDR1 SGHVS and CDR2 FNYEAQ. V shed 6 bases and J 3 bases; nucleotides not matched to a gene: 14. This chain's CDR3 is CASSDRASGRVGYEQYF. CDR3 coding DNA: TGTGCCAGCAGTGATAGGGCTAGCGGGAGAGTTGGCTACGAGCAGTACTTC.

This clonotype was detected a few times. V and J are TRBV12-3 or TRBV12-4 and TRBJ1-4, with a possible D match to TRBD1 (6 bases). This CDR3 region has 15 residues. V was cut by 6 bases and J by 12 bases, with 23 bases left in between. CDR3 amino acids: CASSGTGLSEEELFF. CDR3 sequence (DNA): TGTGCCAGCAGCGGAACAGGGCTGAGTGAGGAGGAACTGTTTTTT.

The gene calls are TRBV11-3 and TRBJ2-3; a possible D gene is TRBD2 (6 bases). CDR3 size: 14 residues. V lost 5 bases and J lost 6, with 15 bases in between. In germline, CDR1 is SGHNT, CDR2 YENEEA. The CDR3 here is CASSHVGGGDTQYF. The DNA for the CDR3 is TGTGCCAGCAGCCACGTGGGTGGAGGGGATACGCAGTATTTT.

The chain links TRBV6-1 to TRBJ1-5; D remains ambiguous. Between the trimmed V and J ends, which lost 0 bases and 0 bases, there was a span of 9 bases. This CDR3 is built from 16 residues. Germline-derived CDR1 and CDR2 are MNHNS and SASEGT. The CDR3 loop is CASSEAGGYSNQPQHF. In nucleotides, the CDR3 is TGTGCCAGCAGTGAAGCCGGAGGGTATAGCAATCAGCCCCAGCATTTT.